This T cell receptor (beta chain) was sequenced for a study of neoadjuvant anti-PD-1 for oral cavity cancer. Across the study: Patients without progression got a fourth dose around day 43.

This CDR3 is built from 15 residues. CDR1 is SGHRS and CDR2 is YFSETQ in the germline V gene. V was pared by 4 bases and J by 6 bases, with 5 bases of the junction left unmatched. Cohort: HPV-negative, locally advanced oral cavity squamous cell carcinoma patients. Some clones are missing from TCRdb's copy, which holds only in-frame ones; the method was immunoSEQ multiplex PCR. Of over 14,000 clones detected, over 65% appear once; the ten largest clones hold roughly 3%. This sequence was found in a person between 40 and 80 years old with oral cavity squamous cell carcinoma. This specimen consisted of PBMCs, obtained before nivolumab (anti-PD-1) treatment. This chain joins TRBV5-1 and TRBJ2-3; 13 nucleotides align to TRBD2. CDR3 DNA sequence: TGCGCCAGCAGCGATTGGACTAGCGGGAGTGATACGCAGTATTTT. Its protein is CASSDWTSGSDTQYF.